Following are 9 T cell receptor beta chains from one sample sequenced in a study of CD8 T cells in ankylosing spondylitis. TCRdb passed the 5' RACE reads through MiXCR, listing each CDR3 protein once. The table records around 150,000 distinct CDR3 sequences, 15% to 20% of them present only once. The source material was blood, either unsorted or a sorted T cell fraction (not recorded which). These receptors were taken from a male donor with ankylosing spondylitis or in good health (not recorded which).

This clonotype was seen ten or more times. This CDR3 reads CAISEATSGRETQYF. The CDR3 DNA sequence: TGTGCCATCAGTGAGGCGACTAGCGGGAGGGAGACCCAGTACTTC. V and J are TRBV10-3 and TRBJ2-5; TRBD2 matches at 13 bases. The length of the CDR3 is 15 residues. The J segment lost 5 bases and the V segment lost 2 bases, leaving 2 bases of the junction unmatched. Germline loops: CDR1 ENHRY, CDR2 SYGVKD.

On this clonotype itself: This may stem from a read error, because a much larger clone lies one nucleotide away. The chain recombines TRBV20-1 with TRBJ2-3, with unresolved D. Germline lookup yields CDR1 DFQATT and CDR2 SNEGSKA (reference sequence). The length of the CDR3 is 10 residues. CDR3 region: CNTDTDTQYF. As DNA, the CDR3 is TGCAATACCGACACAGATACGCAGTATTTT.

This clonotype has ten or more counts. This chain connects TRBV20-1 to TRBJ2-3, with TRBD2 matching over 10 bases. Germline-derived CDR1 and CDR2 are DFQATT and SNEGSKA (reference sequence). V was pared by 5 bases and J by 6 bases, with 11 bases of the junction left unmatched. CDR3 length: 15 residues. CDR3 sequence: CSASILAGTRDTQYF. CDR3 coding DNA: TGCAGTGCTTCCATACTAGCGGGAACTCGTGATACGCAGTATTTT.

CDR3 DNA: TGTGCCAGCAGCGCGGAGCAGGGAGAGAATCAGCCCCAGCATTTT. This translates into CASSAEQGENQPQHF. V gene TRBV2 combines with J gene TRBJ1-5; perhaps TRBD1 as D (5 bases). V was pared by 6 bases and J by 4 bases, with 16 bases between. The length of the CDR3 is 15 residues. CDR1 and CDR2 from the germline V gene are SNHLY and FYNNEI.

This sequence joins TRBV5-1 and TRBJ2-2, with 7 bases lining up with TRBD1. This CDR3 spans 14 amino acids. Germline V gene sequence: CDR1 SGHRS, CDR2 YFSETQ. The ends lost 3 bases at V and 3 bases at J; junction bases unmatched: 2. The CDR3 sequence: CASSSGQYTGELFF. CDR3 nucleotide sequence: TGCGCCAGCAGCTCGGGACAGTACACCGGGGAGCTGTTTTTT.

This clonotype was observed at least ten times. The chain recombines TRBV28 with TRBJ1-2, with TRBD1 matching 8 bases. Germline CDR1 MDHEN, CDR2 SYDVKM. V dropped 6 bases and J dropped 8; count of bases not matched to a gene: 8. This CDR3 is 13 amino acids long. The CDR3 sequence is CASRPGQVWGYTF. CDR3 DNA sequence: TGTGCCAGCAGGCCGGGACAGGTCTGGGGCTACACCTTC.

The chain combines TRBV5-4 with TRBJ1-1; 7 nucleotides line up with TRBD1. The ends lost 3 bases at V and 1 base at J; junction bases unmatched: 6. Germline V gene data show CDR1 as SGHNT and CDR2 as YYREEE (reference sequence). CDR3 length: 15 residues. The CDR3 spells CASSWVAGGNTEAFF. The CDR3 DNA sequence: TGTGCCAGCAGCTGGGTGGCAGGGGGGAACACTGAAGCTTTCTTT. Variable domain in full (rest from reference TRBV5-4 and TRBJ1-1): ETGVTQSPTHLIKTRGQQVTLRCSSQSGHNTVSWYQQALGQGPQFIFQYYREEENGRGNFPPRFSGLQFPNYSSELNVNALELDDSALYLCASSWVAGGNTEAFFGQGTRLTVV.

The chain combines TRBV29-1 with TRBJ2-3; perhaps TRBD1 as D (5 bases). CDR1 and CDR2 from the germline V gene are SQVTM and ANQGSEA. This CDR3 has 12 residues. V was clipped by 0 bases and J by 4 bases, with 5 bases between them. The CDR3 DNA is TGCAGCGTTGAAGAGGGGCCAGATACGCAGTATTTT. Protein product: CSVEEGPDTQYF.

This clonotype has only a few counts. The chain combines TRBV7-6 with TRBJ2-7; D is possibly TRBD2 (5 bases). With 5 bases removed from V and 3 bases from J, the gap between germline ends came to 20 bases. In germline, CDR1 is SGHVS, CDR2 FNYEAQ. The CDR3 contains 16 residues. The CDR3 nucleotides read TGTGCCAGCAGCCGATCGGAATGGGGAGATTACTACGAGCAGTACTTC. Translated, it gives CASSRSEWGDYYEQYF.